These T cell receptor beta chains were read from a single sample in a study of T cells in Graves' hyperthyroidism and ophthalmopathy. Each CDR3 protein is one row after TCRdb ran MiXCR on the multiplex PCR reads. The data contain approximately 380,000 distinct CDR3 sequences, roughly 20% of them seen just once; the ten biggest clones take up over 35%. Sequencing used blood. The receptors stem from a man aged 18 to 30 with Graves' ophthalmopathy. The CDR3 runs from the conserved cysteine through the conserved F or W. D genes are given only for firm matches. Clone size is shown for a subset of rows, as once, few, many or a class of expanded clone.

V: TRBV6-2/TRBV6-3
D: TRBD2
size: many
J: TRBJ2-7
CDR3: CASSYPGLAGAYVYEQYF
DNA: TGTGCCAGCAGTTACCCCGGACTAGCGGGGGCCTACGTCTACGAGCAGTACTTC

V: TRBV6-5
D: -
size: -
J: TRBJ2-2
CDR3: CASSYSNLNTGELFF
DNA: TGTGCCAGCAGTTACTCAAACCTAAACACCGGGGAGCTGTTTTTT

V: TRBV7-2
D: TRBD2
size: -
J: TRBJ2-7
CDR3: CATSASSGGHLSAYEQYF
DNA: TGTGCCACCTCAGCGTCTAGCGGGGGGCACCTCTCAGCTTACGAGCAGTACTTC

V: TRBV6-6
D: -
size: few
J: TRBJ2-6
CDR3: CASSYSAPQVSSGANVLTF
DNA: TGTGCCAGCAGTTACTCTGCGCCCCAGGTTAGCTCTGGGGCCAACGTCCTGACTTTC

V: TRBV2
D: TRBD1
size: many
J: TRBJ2-5
CDR3: CAKDRGGETQYF
DNA: TGTGCCAAGGACAGGGGCGGAGAGACCCAGTACTTC

V: TRBV12-3/TRBV12-4
D: TRBD2
size: many
J: TRBJ2-1
CDR3: CASSGLAGGNEQFF
DNA: TGTGCCAGCAGTGGACTAGCGGGGGGTAATGAGCAGTTCTTC

V: TRBV27
D: TRBD1
size: many
J: TRBJ1-1
CDR3: CASRQTGGTEAFF
DNA: TGTGCCAGCAGACAAACAGGGGGCACTGAAGCTTTCTTT

V: TRBV20-1
D: -
size: -
J: TRBJ2-5
CDR3: CSARIRADQETQYF
DNA: TGCAGTGCTAGGATCCGGGCCGACCAAGAGACCCAGTACTTC

V: TRBV6-1
D: TRBD1
size: many
J: TRBJ2-7
CDR3: CASRPGQGSYEQYF
DNA: TGTGCCAGCAGACCGGGACAGGGCTCCTACGAGCAGTACTTC

V: TRBV7-9
D: TRBD2
size: -
J: TRBJ2-5
CDR3: CASSQDGVVAGVETQYF
DNA: TGTGCCAGCAGCCAAGATGGGGTGGTAGCGGGGGTAGAGACCCAGTACTTC

V: TRBV3-1
D: TRBD2
size: many
J: TRBJ2-3
CDR3: CASSQDGPAGGTGDTQYF
DNA: TGTGCCAGCAGCCAAGATGGGCCAGCGGGGGGCACCGGGGATACGCAGTATTTT

V: TRBV27
D: -
size: many
J: TRBJ2-3
CDR3: CASSLVGEGEDTQYF
DNA: TGTGCCAGCAGTTTGGTTGGAGAGGGGGAAGATACGCAGTATTTT

V: TRBV5-1
D: -
size: -
J: TRBJ1-2
CDR3: CASSLNRGYTF
DNA: TGCGCCAGCAGCTTAAATCGCGGCTACACCTTC